One and the same sample provided the 3 T cell receptor beta chains below, sequenced in a study of control samples from healthy donors and cancer patients. Generated by immunoSEQ multiplex PCR, the TCRdb table keeps only in-frame clones and is missing some. Of 140,000 to 150,000 clones listed, more than 85% are singletons. The sequencing sample was made of blood. The receptors shown here come from a man between 25 and 39 years old in good health.

This chain uses TRBV6-5 with TRBJ1-5; TRBD1 is a possible D gene (5 bases). CDR3 length: 15 residues. Germline CDR1 and CDR2: MNHEY and SVGAGI. Deletions cut 6 bases from V and 0 bases from J, with 12 bases between. This CDR3 is CASSQGTHSNQPQHF. Written as DNA, the CDR3 is TGTGCCAGCAGCCAGGGTACTCATAGCAATCAGCCCCAGCATTTT.

This clone was found once. The J gene is TRBJ1-3, the V gene TRBV5-1, with D unclear. This CDR3 spans 16 amino acids. Trimming removed 3 bases at V and 1 base at J, with 14 bases between. The germline V gene has CDR1 SGHRS and CDR2 YFSETQ. CDR3 protein: CASSSDGGWSGNTIYF. DNA for the CDR3: TGCGCCAGCAGCTCAGACGGTGGATGGTCTGGAAACACCATATATTTT.

This clone has just a few counts. This chain uses TRBV27 with TRBJ2-7, with 9 positions matching TRBD1. In germline, CDR1 is MNHEY, CDR2 SMNVEV (reference sequence). The ends lost 2 bases at V and 3 bases at J; junction bases unmatched: 2. CDR3 length equals 14 residues. This chain's CDR3 is CASSLPGQGYEQYF. DNA for the CDR3: TGTGCCAGCAGTTTACCGGGACAGGGCTACGAGCAGTACTTC.